The clone carrying this TCR beta chain was picked up many times. Its antigen is still unknown. Time point reported: newly diagnosed GD, antithyroid drugs for less than 3 months. Extracted RNA from PBMCs served as the source of the TCR library. Patients came through an endocrinology department, and that department was in Xi'an, China. Libraries of TCR beta came from iRepertoire HTBI primers plus Arm-PCR of CDR3 regions. TCRdb re-called the multiplex PCR reads through MiXCR, storing one row per CDR3 protein. Altogether over 500,000 distinct CDR3 sequences are present, approximately 15% being singletons, with the ten largest covering 15% to 20%. The data were taken from a study of regulatory T cells in long-lasting Graves disease. The V gene's germline CDR1 is MNHNY and CDR2 SVGAGI (reference sequence). This CDR3 is built from 11 residues. Trimming left V 0 bases short and J 5 bases short, with 1 base between.

General study findings and limits: Relative to newly diagnosed Graves' patients, persistent ones had lower TCR diversity.

These data also formed part of another study, on T cells in Graves' hyperthyroidism and ophthalmopathy. Per that paper: When the TCR CDR3 underwent first-round RT-PCR, the HTBI primer set was used.

The clonotype was recovered from a woman aged 30 to 39 with Graves disease. This specimen was peripheral blood mononuclear cells (PBMCs), taken at new diagnosis, from a patient treated with antithyroid drugs. The chain combines TRBV6-6 with TRBJ1-2, with D unresolved. In nucleotides, the CDR3 is TGTGCCAGCAGTTACTCGTATGGCTACACCTTC. The encoded protein is CASSYSYGYTF.